A selection of T cell receptor beta chains follows, all from one sample in a study of cytomegalovirus exposure and HLA in healthy donors. Data came from immunoSEQ multiplex PCR; TCRdb stores just in-frame clones and leaves some out. The sample lists 130,000 to 150,000 clones; approximately 68% were seen once. The sample consisted of PBMCs. The source is a man between 35 and 55 years old in good health and CMV-seronegative. Both conserved end residues are trimmed from each CDR3. Fields, in order: V gene, CDR3 length, J gene, CDR3 protein.

TRBV28,12,TRBJ1-2,ASSWRGGYYGYT
TRBV30,13,TRBJ2-3,AWSVERSDTDTQY
TRBV5-4,13,TRBJ2-1,ASSREGSPHNEQF
TRBV7-2,13,TRBJ2-7,ASSLDPGGPREQY
TRBV5-1,13,TRBJ2-5,ASGGPGGMRETQY
TRBV25-1,12,TRBJ1-4,ASRSDRSGEKLF
TRBV9,13,NA,ASSAQGQGGYEQY
TRBV19,12,TRBJ1-4,ASSRRATNEKLF
TRBV4-2,13,TRBJ2-7,ASSQEVVTVYEQY
TRBV6-1,16,TRBJ1-5,ASSATGTPGGISGPQH
TRBV15,13,TRBJ2-5,ATSRDPGGEETQY
TRBV19,14,TRBJ2-7,ASSAILRDFSYEQY
TRBV2,12,TRBJ2-7,ASSELTVTYEQY
TRBV25-1,13,TRBJ1-1,ASSAGRDTILEAF
TRBV29-1,12,TRBJ2-1,SGHIGGFSDEQF
TRBV7-8,13,TRBJ2-1,ASSWGTGLGSEQF
TRBV10-2,13,TRBJ2-5,ASTKGLAGQETQY
TRBV12-5,16,TRBJ2-2,ASGLTDTLAGGTGELF
TRBV6-5,12,TRBJ2-1,ASSATGVNNEQF
TRBV10-3,14,TRBJ2-1,AISDIPSGREDEQF
TRBV5-6,13,TRBJ2-3,ASSLSLLEIDTQY
TRBV2,10,TRBJ2-4,ASSDEGDIQY
TRBV28,15,TRBJ1-1,ASSSPDRAHWNTEAF
TRBV28,14,TRBJ2-3,ASSLYPGVSTDTQY
TRBV30,11,TRBJ1-2,AWRAGPRRGYT
TRBV7-9,12,TRBJ2-7,ASSSGTSGVEQY
TRBV19,12,TRBJ2-7,ASSMRVSSYEQY
TRBV6-5,12,TRBJ2-7,ASSYSKGAYEQY
TRBV6-5,13,TRBJ2-3,ASSYSVLALDTQY
TRBV30,13,TRBJ2-1,AWSVLIGVGNEQF
TRBV6-5,11,TRBJ2-7,ASRRLETYEQY
TRBV5-1,16,TRBJ2-7,ASSLGSGTGGRTNEQY
TRBV5-4,13,TRBJ1-1,ASSIAGQGWTEAF
TRBV28,12,TRBJ2-7,ASSPGQIPYEQY
TRBV4-3,13,TRBJ2-2,ASSQEYRVPGELF
TRBV9,12,TRBJ2-7,ASSVTSGTYEQY
TRBV5-1,11,TRBJ2-1,ASSWRGYNEQF
TRBV6-1,12,TRBJ1-5,ASLLVGLNQPQH
TRBV30,8,TRBJ1-1,AWGQWEAF
TRBV2,16,TRBJ2-4,ASSLRGGDFLAKNIQY
TRBV5-8,11,TRBJ1-1,ASSLAYRTEAF
TRBV28,12,TRBJ2-7,ASSFVPGGSEQY
TRBV7-2,14,TRBJ1-1,ASSLEAAASNTEAF
TRBV5-1,13,TRBJ2-2,ASSLNHAGTGELF
TRBV7-6,12,TRBJ1-1,ASSIGGVGTEAF
TRBV27,13,TRBJ2-3,ASSPRSLATDTQY
TRBV19,12,TRBJ2-7,ASRQRQGHYEQY
TRBV7-6,13,TRBJ2-1,ASSRTSVSYNEQF
TRBV7-2,11,TRBJ2-5,ASSLGPWETQY
TRBV5-5,12,TRBJ2-7,ASKSSPVTYEQY
TRBV7-9,11,TRBJ1-1,ASTSGLNTEAF
TRBV6-1,13,TRBJ1-5,ASRLTGSSNQPQH
TRBV28,11,TRBJ2-7,ASRDRGLYEQY
TRBV11-2,13,TRBJ2-2,ASSPRIRDTGELF
TRBV5-1,13,TRBJ2-7,ASSFRSGRAEAQY
TRBV7-7,13,TRBJ2-7,ASSPLAGGDYEQY
TRBV9,14,TRBJ1-1,ASSVGGHNFDTEAF
TRBV19,15,TRBJ2-3,ASSRFVSGGSPDTQY
TRBV4-2,13,TRBJ1-1,ASSQGQGANTEAF
TRBV2,13,TRBJ1-4,ASSGPGQSNEKLF